This T cell receptor beta chain was sequenced in a study of T cell repertoires in cytomegalovirus infection. Study-wide background: Alongside well-studied HLA-B-restricted CMV epitopes, recently identified HLA-C-restricted CMV epitopes were also used. Matching HLA type and CMV infection were both indicated by public TCR beta signatures. General observations from the study: CMV-specific TCR beta clonotypes restricted by HLA-C were the ones dominating the ex vivo response.

TCRdb fed the reads into MiXCR, producing one record per CDR3 protein. The table records under 350,000 distinct CDR3 sequences, 22% of them present only once. As for this clonotype: As yet, its antigen is unknown. A much more abundant neighbour one base away suggests this may be a read error. It is likely a read error, because the conserved phenylalanine at the end of the CDR3 is missing.

CDR1 is SGHTA and CDR2 is FQGNSA in the germline V gene. With V trimmed by 3 bases and J by 5 bases, 8 bases remained unmatched. The CDR3 has 15 residues. The sequence derives from a human donor in good health (CMV status not recorded). Some clones in this sample may be carry-over from other donors' samples. The specimen was cultured PBMCs, collected from culture after CMV antigen stimulation. The chain recombines TRBV7-2 with TRBJ2-5, with TRBD2 matching over 8 bases. Here the CDR3 DNA reads TGTGCCAGCAGCTTGGGACTAGTTATAAGGGAGACCCAGTACTGC. It is translated as CASSLGLVIRETQYC.